Listed below are T cell receptor beta chains from one sample, sequenced in a study of CXCR3-negative and CXCR3-positive naive CD8 T cells. TCRdb reprocessed the 5' RACE reads; each CDR3 protein has one entry and no DNA is given. This listing includes around 81,000 distinct CDR3 sequences. The sample taken for sequencing was naive CXCR3- CD8+ T cells from blood. The receptors shown here come from a human donor in good health. Some clones in this sample may be carry-over from other donors' samples. CDR3s include the opening cysteine and the closing phenylalanine or tryptophan. Each record gives: V gene, J gene, CDR3 protein.

>TRBV7-2|TRBJ1-4
CASSPRDRHEKLFF
>TRBV4-1|TRBJ2-1
CASSQEGRSYNEQFF
>TRBV12-3/TRBV12-4|TRBJ1-6
CASSHSNSPLHF
>TRBV21-1|TRBJ2-7
CASSKAHSTGYEQYF
>TRBV4-1|TRBJ2-2
CASSPSLAGNTGELFF
>TRBV29-1|TRBJ2-2
CSVRPNTGELFF
>TRBV19|TRBJ1-4
CASRTDRTNEKLFF
>TRBV5-6|TRBJ2-7
CASSPQQGASGYEQYF
>TRBV20-1|TRBJ2-3
CSARDPGQYQDTQYF
>TRBV15|TRBJ1-1
CATGDRENTEAFF
>TRBV27|TRBJ2-1
CASSLGLRGGYNEQFF
>TRBV12-3/TRBV12-4|TRBJ2-5
CASSSLAGVDQETQYF
>TRBV7-6|TRBJ1-1
CASSLGVGDTEAFF
>TRBV7-2|TRBJ2-6
CAKRGSGANVLTF
>TRBV15|TRBJ1-1
CATSPGPAEMNTEAFF
>TRBV20-1|TRBJ2-4
CSAIPGLAKNIQYF
>TRBV28|TRBJ2-1
CASSVGGAGVTEQFF
>TRBV4-1|TRBJ2-3
CASSQEGGIGGTDTQYF
>TRBV27|TRBJ2-5
CASSTPGLAGGQGETQYF
>TRBV6-2/TRBV6-3|TRBJ2-5
CASRSRTSGGDQETQYF
>TRBV28|TRBJ2-5
CASSFSRRSETQYF
>TRBV7-2|TRBJ2-1
CASSFTGTGGSYNEQFF
>TRBV28|TRBJ2-2
CASSLYTGGSGELFF
>TRBV20-1|TRBJ2-2
CSARDLASEGGGDTGELFF
>TRBV7-6|TRBJ2-2
CASSLYVLAGELFF
>TRBV27|TRBJ2-5
CATCQEGADQETQYF
>TRBV27|TRBJ1-2
CASSWRSSYGYTF
>TRBV10-3|TRBJ2-2
CAISEGTGELFF
>TRBV12-3/TRBV12-4|TRBJ2-1
CASSSSAGGLNEQFF
>TRBV28|TRBJ2-1
CASSLGQGAFEQFF
>TRBV27|TRBJ1-1
CASSTGTNTEAFF
>TRBV11-3|TRBJ1-2
CASSLMNNGYTF
>TRBV5-6|TRBJ2-6
CASSPTDLSSGANVLTF
>TRBV5-4|TRBJ2-3
CASSAGQTSTDTQYF
>TRBV6-5|TRBJ2-1
CASSYSDARGEQFF
>TRBV6-6|TRBJ2-2
CASSSTGEGGELFF
>TRBV27|TRBJ1-5
CASSSGPRNQPQHF
>TRBV5-1|TRBJ1-6
CASSLVAENSPLHF
>TRBV5-1|TRBJ2-7
CASSLQGWDEQYF
>TRBV5-1|TRBJ2-2
CASSLDRYANTGELFF